This T cell receptor beta chain came from a study of cytomegalovirus exposure and HLA in healthy donors. Overall study: Unique TCRs from HLA-typed donors, roughly 87 million of them, were held in an early data release. Study results and caveats: An ancestry cluster, one associated with Asian ancestry, reportedly showed fewer N-insertions than the approximately 670-donor mean in a later analysis.

This CDR3 contains 14 residues. CDR1 is KGHSH, CDR2 LQKENI, per germline. Trimming took off 2 bases at V and 6 bases at J, with 13 bases between the two ends. In regard to this clone: Its antigen remains unknown.

Use of 60 Vbeta and 13 Jbeta primers characterized the PCR. The method was immunoSEQ multiplex PCR; TCRdb's version includes in-frame clones alone and lacks a portion of them. The table records fewer than 80,000 clones, under 85% of them present only once. Sequences were obtained from PBMCs. This chain links TRBV18 with TRBJ1-2; D perhaps matches TRBD1 (5 bases). The source is a woman aged 60 to 75 in good health and CMV-seropositive. DNA of the CDR3: TGTGCCAGCTCACCAAACTTCGCAGGGAATGGCTACACCTTC. This gives the protein CASSPNFAGNGYTF.